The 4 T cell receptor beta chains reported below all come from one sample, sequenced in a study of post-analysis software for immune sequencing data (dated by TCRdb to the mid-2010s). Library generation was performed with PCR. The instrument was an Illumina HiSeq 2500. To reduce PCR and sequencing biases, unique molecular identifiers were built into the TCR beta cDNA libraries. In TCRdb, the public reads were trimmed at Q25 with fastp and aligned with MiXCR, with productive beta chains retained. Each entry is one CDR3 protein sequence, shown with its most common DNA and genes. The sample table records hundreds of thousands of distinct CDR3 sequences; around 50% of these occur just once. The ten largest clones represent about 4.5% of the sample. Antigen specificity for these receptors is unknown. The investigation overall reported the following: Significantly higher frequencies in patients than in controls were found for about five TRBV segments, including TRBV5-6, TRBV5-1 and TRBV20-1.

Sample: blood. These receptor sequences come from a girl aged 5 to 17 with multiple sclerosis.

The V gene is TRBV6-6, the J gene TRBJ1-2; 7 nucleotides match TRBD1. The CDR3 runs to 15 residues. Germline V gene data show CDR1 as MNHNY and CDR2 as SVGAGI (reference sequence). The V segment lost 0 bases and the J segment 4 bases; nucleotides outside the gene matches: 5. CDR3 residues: CASSYSAGGLYGYTF. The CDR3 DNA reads TGTGCCAGCAGTTACTCGGCAGGGGGGCTCTATGGCTACACCTTC.

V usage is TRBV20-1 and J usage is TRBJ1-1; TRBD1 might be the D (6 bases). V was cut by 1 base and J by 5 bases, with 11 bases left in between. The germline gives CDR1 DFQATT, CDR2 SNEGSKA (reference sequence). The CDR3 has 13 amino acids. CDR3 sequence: CSARARGRTEAFF. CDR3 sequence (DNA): TGCAGTGCTAGAGCCAGGGGCCGGACTGAAGCTTTCTTT.

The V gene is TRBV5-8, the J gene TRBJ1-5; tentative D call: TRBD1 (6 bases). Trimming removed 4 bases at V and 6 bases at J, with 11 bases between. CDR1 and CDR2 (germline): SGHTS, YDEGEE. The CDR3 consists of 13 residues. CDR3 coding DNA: TGTGCCAGCAGCCAGGGGCTTTTTCAGCCCCAGCATTTT. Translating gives CASSQGLFQPQHF. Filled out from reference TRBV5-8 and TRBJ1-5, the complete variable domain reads EAGVTQSPTHLIKTRGQQATLRCSPISGHTSVYWYQQALGLGLQFLLWYDEGEERNRGNFPPRFSGRQFPNYSSELNVNALELEDSALYLCASSQGLFQPQHFGDGTRLSIL.

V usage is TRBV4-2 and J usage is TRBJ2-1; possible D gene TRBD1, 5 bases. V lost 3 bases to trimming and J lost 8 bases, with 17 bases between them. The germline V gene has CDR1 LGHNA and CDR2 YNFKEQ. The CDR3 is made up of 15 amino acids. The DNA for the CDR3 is TGTGCCAGCAGCCAGGCCTCTGGGCAGGGCTATGAGCAGTTCTTC. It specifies CASSQASGQGYEQFF.